Presented here are 32 T cell receptor beta chains from one specimen sequenced in a study of blood T cell repertoires in COVID-19. Data came from immunoSEQ multiplex PCR; TCRdb stores just in-frame clones and leaves some out. The sample includes over 130,000 clones, roughly 79% seen only once; the top ten take 2.5% to 3.5%. The sample comprised PBMCs or T cells enriched from blood (not recorded which). The receptors shown here come from a woman aged 45-60 years who had recovered from COVID-19.

The V and J genes are TRBV9 and TRBJ2-3; 15 bases are a match to TRBD2. J lost 2 bases, V lost 2 bases, and 6 bases had no gene match. Per the germline V gene, CDR1 is SGDLS and CDR2 is YYNGEE. This CDR3 spans 18 amino acids. The CDR3 is CASSVGLAGGIITDTQYF. The CDR3 bases are TGTGCCAGCAGCGTCGGACTAGCGGGAGGGATAATCACAGATACGCAGTATTTT.

The J gene is TRBJ1-5, the V gene TRBV13; D might be TRBD1 (6 bases). The ends were cut back, 3 bases at V and 1 base at J, with 13 bases in the middle. The CDR3 runs to 16 residues. In germline, CDR1 is PRHDT, CDR2 FYEKMQ (reference sequence). CDR3 in amino acids: CASSFGGDTSNQPQHF. Written as DNA, the CDR3 is TGTGCCAGCAGCTTCGGTGGGGACACGAGCAATCAGCCCCAGCATTTT.

The chain uses TRBV9 and TRBJ2-7; 9 nucleotides align to TRBD1. This CDR3 spans 15 amino acids. The J segment lost 2 bases and the V segment lost 4 bases, leaving 7 bases of the junction unmatched. The germline V gene has CDR1 SGDLS and CDR2 YYNGEE. CDR3 nucleotides: TGTGCCAGCAGCTCCCGGACAGGGGTTGCCTACGAGCAGTACTTC. Translation gives CASSSRTGVAYEQYF.

The chain combines TRBV7-3 with TRBJ2-3, with TRBD2 identical over 8 bases. The CDR3 contains 14 residues. After removal of 5 bases from V and 3 bases from J, the junction contained 4 bases not matched to a gene. Germline V gene sequence: CDR1 SGHTA, CDR2 FQGTGA. The DNA for the CDR3 is TGTGCCAGCAGCACAAGCGGGGGAACAGATACGCAGTATTTT. It is translated as CASSTSGGTDTQYF.

This CDR3 is CASRPGQGAKGNTIYF. The CDR3 DNA is TGTGCCAGCAGGCCGGGACAGGGGGCGAAGGGAAACACCATATATTTT. The J gene is TRBJ1-3, the V gene TRBV28, with 12 bases lining up with TRBD1. This CDR3 is built from 16 residues. V lost 6 bases, J lost 4 bases, and 7 bases stayed unmatched. The germline gives CDR1 MDHEN, CDR2 SYDVKM.

This clone came up a few times. The rearrangement joins TRBV11-3 to TRBJ1-1, with TRBD1 as a possible D gene (5 bases). Per germline, CDR1 SGHNT and CDR2 YENEEA. The V and J ends lost 5 bases and 0 bases respectively, with 13 bases between them. The CDR3 is 15 amino acids. The CDR3 is CASSPGRGLNTEAFF. The CDR3, as DNA: TGTGCCAGCAGCCCCGGTAGGGGCTTGAACACTGAAGCTTTCTTT.

This clone was recorded a few times. V and J are TRBV10-3 and TRBJ1-3, with D possibly being TRBD1 (5 bases). Between the trimmed V and J ends, which lost 3 bases and 4 bases, there was a span of 16 bases. In germline, CDR1 is ENHRY, CDR2 SYGVKD. The CDR3 length is 16 residues. This chain's CDR3 is CAISDSRGGEGNTIYF. CDR3 sequence (DNA): TGTGCCATCAGTGATTCTAGGGGCGGTGAAGGAAACACCATATATTTT.

This clone was counted many times. The chain combines TRBV18 with TRBJ1-1, with D uncertain. The CDR3 runs 12 residues. V lost 4 bases, J lost 10 bases, and 13 bases lay in between. Germline V gene data show CDR1 as KGHSH and CDR2 as LQKENI. The CDR3 DNA is TGTGCCAGCTCACGACGGGAGGATGGAGCTTTCTTT. Its protein product is CASSRREDGAFF.

The V gene is TRBV19, the J gene TRBJ1-5; 8 positions match TRBD1. V shed 6 bases, J shed 2 bases, and the junction held 18 bases outside the gene matches. The CDR3 extends over 19 amino acids. Germline CDR1 reads LNHDA; CDR2 reads SQIVND (reference sequence). DNA of the CDR3: TGTGCCAGTAGCCCCCCCCGGGCAGGGGGCGGCTACGGCAATCAGCCCCAGCATTTT. It specifies CASSPPRAGGGYGNQPQHF.

V and J are TRBV5-4 and TRBJ1-4; 9 bases agree with TRBD1. This CDR3 is 14 amino acids long. Looked up from germline, CDR1 is SGHNT and CDR2 is YYREEE (reference sequence). The V segment lost 7 bases and the J segment 12 bases; nucleotides outside the gene matches: 13. CDR3 sequence reads: CASSTEQGARELFF. For the CDR3, the DNA is TGTGCCAGCTCCACTGAACAGGGGGCGAGGGAACTGTTTTTT.

V and J are TRBV14 and TRBJ2-7; 7 nucleotides line up with TRBD1. The CDR3 spans 15 residues. The trim removed 2 bases at V and 4 bases at J, leaving 8 bases unmatched. Germline V gives CDR1 SGHDN, CDR2 FVKESK. DNA for the CDR3: TGTGCCAGCAGCCAACTCGACAGGGTGGGGTACGAGCAGTACTTC. It encodes CASSQLDRVGYEQYF.

The V and J genes are TRBV5-5 and TRBJ1-4; D possibly corresponds to TRBD1 (5 bases). Germline V gene data show CDR1 as SGHKS and CDR2 as YYEKEE (reference sequence). This CDR3 spans 17 amino acids. The V end was cut by 0 bases, the J end by 4 bases, with 16 bases between. The CDR3 sequence: CASSLVSRRALNEKLFF. The CDR3 DNA is TGTGCCAGCAGCTTGGTAAGTCGCAGGGCCCTTAATGAAAAACTGTTTTTT.

The chain uses TRBV20-1 and TRBJ2-7; TRBD2 aligns across 7 bases. Germline loops: CDR1 DFQATT, CDR2 SNEGSKA (reference sequence). There are 12 residues in the CDR3. V was clipped by 3 bases and J by 6 bases; unmatched bases: 5. As DNA, the CDR3 is TGCAGTGCTAGTGTACTAGCGATCGAGCAGTACTTC. Its translation: CSASVLAIEQYF.

The chain carries TRBV19 and TRBJ2-5; 10 bases match TRBD2. J gave up 2 bases and V 1 base, and 1 base lay outside the gene matches. The CDR3 runs to 15 residues. Germline V gene lookup returns CDR1 LNHDA and CDR2 SQIVND (reference sequence). Written as DNA, the CDR3 is TGTGCCAGTAGTATAGGGACTAGCGGACAAGAGACCCAGTACTTC. This codes for CASSIGTSGQETQYF.

This clone was counted at least ten times. The chain employs TRBV5-4 and TRBJ1-3; D ambiguous. The CDR3 covers 14 residues. From germline, CDR1 is SGHNT and CDR2 YYREEE (reference sequence). With 1 base removed from V and 0 bases from J, the gap between germline ends came to 5 bases. CDR3 in amino acids: CASSLYSSGNTIYF. The CDR3 coding sequence is TGTGCCAGCAGCTTGTATAGCTCTGGAAACACCATATATTTT.

The chain links TRBV7-7 to TRBJ2-1; 11 bases line up with TRBD2. CDR1 and CDR2 from the germline V gene are SSHAT and FNYEAQ (reference sequence). The CDR3 is made up of 18 amino acids. V trimming: 4 bases; J trimming: 3 bases; junction bases outside the gene matches: 11. The CDR3 sequence is CASSSSPSGTSGYNEQFF. CDR3 nucleotides: TGTGCCAGCAGCTCCTCCCCCTCCGGGACTAGCGGCTACAATGAGCAGTTCTTC.

The CDR3 protein is CASSLVGTTNTEAFF. Here the CDR3 DNA reads TGTGCCAGCAGCTTGGTTGGGACAACGAACACTGAAGCTTTCTTT. The J gene is TRBJ1-1, the V gene TRBV5-5, with TRBD1 as a possible D gene (6 bases). The CDR3 runs to 15 residues. Trimming took off 0 bases at V and 1 base at J, with 10 bases between the two ends. Germline V gene data show CDR1 as SGHKS and CDR2 as YYEKEE (reference sequence). The variable domain in full, completed from reference TRBV5-5 and TRBJ1-1, reads DAGVTQSPTHLIKTRGQQVTLRCSPISGHKSVSWYQQVLGQGPQFIFQYYEKEERGRGNFPDRFSARQFPNYSSELNVNALLLGDSALYLCASSLVGTTNTEAFFGQGTRLTVV.

The chain employs TRBV7-2 and TRBJ2-5; unclear D gene. The CDR3 is 14 amino acids. The germline CDR1 and CDR2 sequences are SGHTA and FQGNSA. V lost 5 bases, J lost 3 bases, and 13 bases lay in between. CDR3 loop: CASSPTAAEETQYF. CDR3 DNA sequence: TGTGCCAGCAGCCCCACCGCGGCGGAAGAGACCCAGTACTTC.

V usage is TRBV7-6 and J usage is TRBJ1-1; unclear D gene. This CDR3 has 14 amino acids. The germline gives CDR1 SGHVS, CDR2 FNYEAQ. Trimming left V 5 bases short and J 4 bases short, with 14 bases between. CDR3 residues: CASSPTRIGTEAFF. CDR3 nucleotide sequence: TGTGCCAGCAGCCCGACGAGGATTGGCACTGAAGCTTTCTTT.

V gene TRBV15 combines with J gene TRBJ2-1, with 9 positions matching TRBD2. Trimming removed 1 base from V and 7 bases from J; junction bases left unmatched: 14. This CDR3 contains 18 residues. Per germline, CDR1 LNHNV and CDR2 YYDKDF (reference sequence). Here the CDR3 reads CATSRGLRASGDYNEQFF. Here the CDR3 DNA reads TGTGCCACCAGCAGAGGACTTAGGGCTAGCGGGGACTATAATGAGCAGTTCTTC. The variable domain in full, with the rest retrieved from reference TRBV15 and TRBJ2-1, is DAMVIQNPRYQVTQFGKPVTLSCSQTLNHNVMYWYQQKSSQAPKLLFHYYDKDFNNEADTPDNFQSRRPNTSFCFLDIRSPGLGDTAMYLCATSRGLRASGDYNEQFFGPGTRLTVL.

V gene TRBV6-5 combines with J gene TRBJ1-1, with D hard to call. Germline CDR1 MNHEY, CDR2 SVGAGI. The CDR3 is made up of 14 amino acids. Trimming cost V 4 bases and J 2 bases, with 11 bases left between them. The CDR3 loop reads CASSSPRENTEAFF. The CDR3 DNA follows: TGTGCCAGCAGTTCCCCGAGGGAAAACACTGAAGCTTTCTTT.

This chain links TRBV7-9 with TRBJ2-7; 7 bases line up with TRBD1. The CDR3 sequence is 13 residues long. Trimming cost V 10 bases and J 2 bases; bases outside gene matches: 8. CDR1 is SEHNR, CDR2 FQNEAQ, per germline (reference sequence). The CDR3: CAIEDRTTYEQYF. CDR3 nucleotides: TGTGCCATTGAGGACAGGACCACCTACGAGCAGTACTTC. The full variable domain, rest sourced from reference TRBV7-9 and TRBJ2-7, is DTGVSQNPRHKITKRGQNVTFRCDPISEHNRLYWYRQTLGQGPEFLTYFQNEAQLEKSRLLSDRFSAERPKGSFSTLEIQRTEQGDSAMYLCAIEDRTTYEQYFGPGTRLTVT.

The rearrangement links TRBV30 to TRBJ1-5; TRBD1 aligns across 7 bases. The germline gives CDR1 GTSNPN, CDR2 SVGIG (reference sequence). V was pared by 2 bases and J by 7 bases, with 5 bases of the junction left unmatched. The CDR3 length is 13 residues. The CDR3 sequence is CAWSSQGDQPQHF. The CDR3 DNA follows: TGTGCCTGGAGTTCTCAGGGGGACCAGCCCCAGCATTTT.

V is TRBV6-5 and J is TRBJ2-7; the match to TRBD1 covers 12 bases. Per the germline V gene, CDR1 is MNHEY and CDR2 is SVGAGI. Losses at the gene ends were 5 bases for V and 6 bases for J; bases not matched to a gene: 5. CDR3 length: 14 residues. The CDR3 DNA reads as TGTGCCAGCAGTCTACCGGGACAGGGGGCCGAGCAGTACTTC. It specifies CASSLPGQGAEQYF.

This clone appeared a single time. V and J are TRBV11-2 and TRBJ2-3, with 11 nucleotides matching TRBD2. The junction had 4 bases not matched to a gene; V was cut back by 5 bases and J by 0 bases. This CDR3 comprises 16 residues. CDR1 SGHAT and CDR2 FQNNGV come from the germline V gene. The CDR3 loop is CASSLRTSGSTDTQYF. The CDR3, as DNA: TGTGCCAGCAGCCTCCGGACTAGCGGGAGCACAGATACGCAGTATTTT.

The V and J genes are TRBV7-2 and TRBJ1-1, with TRBD1 identical over 9 bases. The CDR3 has 14 amino acids. With V trimmed by 7 bases and J by 1 base, 4 bases remained unmatched. CDR1 SGHTA and CDR2 FQGNSA come from the germline V gene. CDR3 residues: CASTLDRGNTEAFF. The CDR3 bases are TGTGCCAGCACCCTGGACAGGGGGAACACTGAAGCTTTCTTT.

This clone has just one count. V is TRBV5-1 and J is TRBJ1-2; the D is unclear. V was clipped by 4 bases and J by 0 bases, with 10 bases between them. Germline values: CDR1 SGHRS, CDR2 YFSETQ. There are 14 residues in the CDR3. In DNA, the CDR3 is TGCGCCAGCAGCCCCCCAGGTCCTAACTATGGCTACACCTTC. Translated, it gives CASSPPGPNYGYTF.

The rearrangement joins TRBV7-6 to TRBJ1-1; weak D call: TRBD1 (6 bases). Germline lookup yields CDR1 SGHVS and CDR2 FNYEAQ. V dropped 3 bases and J dropped 1 base, with 12 bases sitting between them. This CDR3 region has 15 residues. Here the CDR3 reads CASSFPLDRNTEAFF. The CDR3 DNA reads as TGTGCCAGCAGCTTTCCCCTGGACAGGAACACTGAAGCTTTCTTT.

This rearrangement joins TRBV5-4 to TRBJ1-2, with a weak D call TRBD1 (5 bases). Trimming removed 4 bases from V and 8 bases from J, with 15 bases in between. Germline V lookup: CDR1 SGHNT, CDR2 YYREEE (reference sequence). The CDR3 length is 13 residues. DNA of the CDR3: TGTGCCAGCAGCCTAGACAGTATAGGAGGCTACACCTTC. This codes for CASSLDSIGGYTF.

This clone was detected a few times. V usage is TRBV10-3 and J usage is TRBJ1-2; TRBD1 agrees at 7 bases. CDR3 length equals 14 residues. Germline V gene data show CDR1 as ENHRY and CDR2 as SYGVKD. Unmatched junction bases numbered 8, after V lost 2 bases and J lost 8 bases. CDR3 in amino acids: CAISEMRTGAGYTF. The DNA for the CDR3 is TGTGCCATCAGTGAGATGCGGACAGGTGCGGGCTACACCTTC.

V and J are TRBV27 and TRBJ1-6; a possible D gene is TRBD1 (5 bases). V was shortened by 3 bases and J by 0 bases, with 15 bases between the two germline ends. The CDR3 is made up of 18 amino acids. The germline V gene encodes CDR1 MNHEY and CDR2 SMNVEV (reference sequence). CDR3 in amino acids: CASSLYGIGASYNSPLHF. The CDR3, as DNA: TGTGCCAGCAGTTTGTATGGGATTGGGGCCTCCTATAATTCACCCCTCCACTTT.

This rearrangement joins TRBV24-1 to TRBJ2-2; 7 bases are shared with TRBD2. The CDR3 consists of 15 residues. Germline V gene data show CDR1 as KGHDR and CDR2 as SFDVKD. V was clipped by 5 bases and J by 5 bases; unmatched bases: 7. CDR3 in DNA: TGTGCCACCAGTGCCCTAACCGGGAGGACCGGGGAGCTGTTTTTT. Protein product: CATSALTGRTGELFF.